These 2 T cell receptor beta chains came from one sample sequenced in a study of CD8 T cells in Susac syndrome. About 0.45 to 1 ug RNA was reverse transcribed with random hexamers. TCRdb passed the immunoSEQ multiplex PCR reads through MiXCR, listing each CDR3 protein once. The sample yields about 140,000 distinct CDR3 sequences, 85% to 95% seen once. Sequencing used CD4+ T cells from PBMCs. Receptors were obtained from a human donor with multiple sclerosis.

The chain couples TRBV2 to TRBJ2-7, with 10 bases aligning to TRBD2. The junction had 7 bases not matched to a gene; V was cut back by 6 bases and J by 5 bases. Germline lookup yields CDR1 SNHLY and CDR2 FYNNEI. CDR3 length: 14 residues. The CDR3 coding sequence is TGTGCCAGCAGCCTACTAGCGGGATATAACGAGCAGTACTTC. Translated, it gives CASSLLAGYNEQYF.

This clonotype showed up just once. The chain carries TRBV9 and TRBJ1-6; D is uncertain. V lost 3 bases, J lost 2 bases, and 6 bases lay in between. The CDR3 consists of 14 residues. CDR1 and CDR2 from the germline V gene are SGDLS and YYNGEE. The CDR3 DNA reads TGTGCCAGCAGCGAGGCAGCCTATAATTCACCCCTCCACTTT. Translating gives CASSEAAYNSPLHF.